Included here is one T cell receptor beta chain sequence, with context. V was clipped by 6 bases and J by 7 bases, with 26 bases between them. CDR3 length equals 16 residues. The germline V gene has CDR1 SGDLS and CDR2 YYNGEE. This sample is part of a study of blood T cell repertoires in COVID-19. Study background: From T cells, B-cell-depleted T cells, or PBMCs came the material, which was cDNA or gDNA.

As handled by the study authors: Reference gene primer amplification gave estimated nucleated cell counts. The data were produced by immunoSEQ multiplex PCR, yet TCRdb's version contains in-frame clones alone and is incomplete. V, J and clone size are taken as reported in that table, and D and trimming were inferred from the DNA itself. The data show approximately 500,000 clones, more than 75% seen once. The sequence was obtained from a woman between 35 and 50 years old who had recovered from COVID-19. The V gene is TRBV9, the J gene TRBJ2-7; D remains ambiguous. The sample comprised PBMCs or T cells enriched from blood (not recorded which). The CDR3 coding sequence is TGTGCCAGCAACCCGATGAAAGGAGTAAGTCCTCGAGAGCAGTACTTC. Its translation: CASNPMKGVSPREQYF. Full variable domain (outside the CDR3, taken from reference TRBV9 and TRBJ2-7): DSGVTQTPKHLITATGQRVTLRCSPRSGDLSVYWYQQSLDQGLQFLIQYYNGEERAKGNILERFSAQQFPDLHSELNLSSLELGDSALYFCASNPMKGVSPREQYFGPGTRLTVT.